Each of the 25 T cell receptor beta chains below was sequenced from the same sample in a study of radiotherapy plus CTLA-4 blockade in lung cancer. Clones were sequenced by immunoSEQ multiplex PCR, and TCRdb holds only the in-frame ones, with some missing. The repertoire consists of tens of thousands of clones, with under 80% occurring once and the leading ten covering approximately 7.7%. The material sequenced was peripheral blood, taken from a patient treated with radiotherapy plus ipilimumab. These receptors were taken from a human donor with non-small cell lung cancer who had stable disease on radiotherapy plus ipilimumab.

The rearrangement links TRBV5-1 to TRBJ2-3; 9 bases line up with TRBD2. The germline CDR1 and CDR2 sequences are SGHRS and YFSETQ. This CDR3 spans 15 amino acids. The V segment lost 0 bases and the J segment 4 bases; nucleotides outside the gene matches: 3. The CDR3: CASSLVRGGADTQYF. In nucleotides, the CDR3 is TGCGCCAGCAGCTTGGTGCGGGGGGGGGCAGATACGCAGTATTTT.

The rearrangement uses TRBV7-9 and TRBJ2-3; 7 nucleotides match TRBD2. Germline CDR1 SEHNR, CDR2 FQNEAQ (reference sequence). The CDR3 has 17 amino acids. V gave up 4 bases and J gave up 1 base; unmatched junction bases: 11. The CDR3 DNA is TGTGCCAGCAGCTCCGACCCATCCGCGGGAGGCACAGATACGCAGTATTTT. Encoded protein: CASSSDPSAGGTDTQYF.

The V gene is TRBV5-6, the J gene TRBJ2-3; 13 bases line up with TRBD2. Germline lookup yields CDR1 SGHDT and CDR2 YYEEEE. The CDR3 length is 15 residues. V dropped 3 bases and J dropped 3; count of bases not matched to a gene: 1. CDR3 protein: CASSWGLAGTDTQYF. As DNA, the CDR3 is TGTGCCAGCAGCTGGGGACTAGCGGGGACAGATACGCAGTATTTT.

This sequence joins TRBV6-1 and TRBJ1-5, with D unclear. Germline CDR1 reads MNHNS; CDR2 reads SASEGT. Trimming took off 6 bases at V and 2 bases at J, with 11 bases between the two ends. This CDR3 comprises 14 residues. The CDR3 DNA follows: TGTGCCAGCAGCGCGGGGTCGGGCAATCAGCCCCAGCATTTT. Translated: CASSAGSGNQPQHF.

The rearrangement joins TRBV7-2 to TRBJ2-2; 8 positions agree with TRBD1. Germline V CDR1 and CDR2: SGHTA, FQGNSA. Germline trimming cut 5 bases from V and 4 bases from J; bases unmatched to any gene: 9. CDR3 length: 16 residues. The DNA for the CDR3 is TGTGCCAGCAGCCCGAACAGGGGGATAGGCACCGGGGAGCTGTTTTTT. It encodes CASSPNRGIGTGELFF.

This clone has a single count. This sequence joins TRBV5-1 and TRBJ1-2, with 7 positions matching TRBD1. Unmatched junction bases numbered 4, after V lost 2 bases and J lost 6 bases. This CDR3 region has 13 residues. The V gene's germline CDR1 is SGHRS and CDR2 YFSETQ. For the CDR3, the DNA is TGCGCCAGCAGCTTACAGGGGAACCATGGCTACACCTTC. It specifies CASSLQGNHGYTF.

The CDR3 loop is CASRLQGNTEAFF. DNA of the CDR3: TGTGCCAGCAGACTACAGGGGAACACTGAAGCTTTCTTT. V is TRBV27 and J is TRBJ1-1, with a tentative D call TRBD1 (6 bases). This CDR3 region has 13 residues. The germline V and J ends were trimmed by 6 bases and 1 base, with 9 bases remaining between them. CDR1 is MNHEY, CDR2 SMNVEV, per germline (reference sequence).

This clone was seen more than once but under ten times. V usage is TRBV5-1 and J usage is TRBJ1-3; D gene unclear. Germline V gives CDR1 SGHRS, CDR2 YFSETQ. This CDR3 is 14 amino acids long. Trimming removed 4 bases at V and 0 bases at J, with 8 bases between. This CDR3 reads CASSGVPSGNTIYF. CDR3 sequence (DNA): TGCGCCAGCAGCGGTGTGCCCTCTGGAAACACCATATATTTT.

The CDR3 nucleotides are TGTGCCAGTACCCCCGGGACGGCCTCTGGAAACACCATATATTTT. Amino acid sequence: CASTPGTASGNTIYF. V is TRBV19 and J is TRBJ1-3; D might be TRBD1 (5 bases). The CDR3 is made up of 15 amino acids. The ends were cut back, 7 bases at V and 0 bases at J, with 13 bases in the middle. CDR1 and CDR2 from the germline V gene are LNHDA and SQIVND (reference sequence).

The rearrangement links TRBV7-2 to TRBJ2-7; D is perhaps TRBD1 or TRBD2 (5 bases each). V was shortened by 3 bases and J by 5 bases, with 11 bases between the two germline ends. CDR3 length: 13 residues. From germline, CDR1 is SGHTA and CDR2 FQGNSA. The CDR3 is CASSFRDGDEQYF. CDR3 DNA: TGTGCCAGCAGCTTCCGGGACGGGGACGAGCAGTACTTC.

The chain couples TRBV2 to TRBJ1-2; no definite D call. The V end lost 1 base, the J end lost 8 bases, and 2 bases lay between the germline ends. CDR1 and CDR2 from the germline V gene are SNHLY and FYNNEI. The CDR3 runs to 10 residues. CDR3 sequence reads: CASSEEGYTF. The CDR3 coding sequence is TGTGCCAGCAGTGAAGAGGGCTACACCTTC.

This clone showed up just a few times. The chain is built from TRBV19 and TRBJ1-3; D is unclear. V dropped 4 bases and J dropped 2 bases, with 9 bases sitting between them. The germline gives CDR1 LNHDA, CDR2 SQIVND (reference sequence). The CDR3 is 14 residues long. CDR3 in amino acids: CASSNEQPGNTIYF. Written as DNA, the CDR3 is TGTGCCAGTAGTAATGAACAACCTGGAAACACCATATATTTT.

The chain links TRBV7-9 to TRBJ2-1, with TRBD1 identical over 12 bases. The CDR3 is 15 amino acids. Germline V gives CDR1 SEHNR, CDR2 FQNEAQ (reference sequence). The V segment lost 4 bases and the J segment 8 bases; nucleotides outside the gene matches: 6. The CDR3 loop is CASSSGQGAYHEQFF. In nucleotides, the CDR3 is TGTGCCAGCAGCTCGGGACAGGGGGCGTACCATGAGCAGTTCTTC.

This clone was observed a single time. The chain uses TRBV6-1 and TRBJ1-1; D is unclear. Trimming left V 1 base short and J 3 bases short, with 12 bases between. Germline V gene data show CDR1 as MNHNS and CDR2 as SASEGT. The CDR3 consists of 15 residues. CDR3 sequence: CASSEGSMLDTEAFF. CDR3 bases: TGTGCCAGCAGTGAAGGGTCCATGCTGGACACTGAAGCTTTCTTT.

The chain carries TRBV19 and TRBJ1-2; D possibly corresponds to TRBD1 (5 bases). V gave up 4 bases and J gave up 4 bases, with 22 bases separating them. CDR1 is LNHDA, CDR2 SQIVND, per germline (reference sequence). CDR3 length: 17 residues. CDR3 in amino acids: CASSSPNLGTETYGYTF. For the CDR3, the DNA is TGTGCCAGTAGTAGCCCAAACCTAGGGACTGAGACCTATGGCTACACCTTC.

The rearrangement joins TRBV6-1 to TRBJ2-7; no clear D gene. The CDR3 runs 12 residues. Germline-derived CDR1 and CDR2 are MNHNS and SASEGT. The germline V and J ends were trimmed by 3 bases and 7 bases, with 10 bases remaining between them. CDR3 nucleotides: TGTGCCAGCAGTGATAGTTTCGGGGAGCAGTACGTC. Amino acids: CASSDSFGEQYV.

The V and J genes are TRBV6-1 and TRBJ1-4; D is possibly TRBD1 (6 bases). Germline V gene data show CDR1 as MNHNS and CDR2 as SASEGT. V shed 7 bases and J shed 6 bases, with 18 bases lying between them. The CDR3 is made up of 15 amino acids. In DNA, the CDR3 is TGTGCCAGCAAAACCCAAGGGAAGGGGGATGAAAAACTGTTTTTT. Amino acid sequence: CASKTQGKGDEKLFF.

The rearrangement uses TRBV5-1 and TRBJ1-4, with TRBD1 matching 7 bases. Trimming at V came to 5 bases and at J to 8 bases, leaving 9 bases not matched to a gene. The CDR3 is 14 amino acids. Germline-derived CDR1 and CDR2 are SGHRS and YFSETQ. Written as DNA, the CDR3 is TGCGCCAGCAGTCTTAGGGGGCTAGGAGAAAAACTGTTTTTT. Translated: CASSLRGLGEKLFF.

DNA of the CDR3: TGTGCCAGCAGTACACGGACAGGGAATGGCTACACCTTC. This codes for CASSTRTGNGYTF. The genes are TRBV6-5 and TRBJ1-2; 8 nucleotides align to TRBD1. This CDR3 has 13 residues. Germline V gene lookup returns CDR1 MNHEY and CDR2 SVGAGI. The junction had 5 bases not matched to a gene; V was cut back by 5 bases and J by 6 bases.

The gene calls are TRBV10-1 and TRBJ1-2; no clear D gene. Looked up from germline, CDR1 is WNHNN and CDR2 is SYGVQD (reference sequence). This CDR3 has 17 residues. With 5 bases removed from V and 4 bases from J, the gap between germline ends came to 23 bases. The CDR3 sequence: CASSHVQGSRKTYGYTF. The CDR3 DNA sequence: TGCGCCAGCAGTCACGTCCAAGGATCGCGAAAGACCTATGGCTACACCTTC.

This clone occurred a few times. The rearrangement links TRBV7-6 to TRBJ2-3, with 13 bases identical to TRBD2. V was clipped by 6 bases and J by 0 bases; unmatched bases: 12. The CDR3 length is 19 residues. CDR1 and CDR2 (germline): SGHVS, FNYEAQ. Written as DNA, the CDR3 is TGTGCCAGCAGTTCAGAACTAGCGGGGGGGTCCCCTAGCACAGATACGCAGTATTTT. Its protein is CASSSELAGGSPSTDTQYF.

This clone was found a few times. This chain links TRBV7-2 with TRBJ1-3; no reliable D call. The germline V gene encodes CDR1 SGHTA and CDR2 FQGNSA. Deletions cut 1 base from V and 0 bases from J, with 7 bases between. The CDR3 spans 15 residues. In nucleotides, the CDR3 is TGTGCCAGCAGCTTAGAGAGCAGCTCTGGAAACACCATATATTTT. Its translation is CASSLESSSGNTIYF.

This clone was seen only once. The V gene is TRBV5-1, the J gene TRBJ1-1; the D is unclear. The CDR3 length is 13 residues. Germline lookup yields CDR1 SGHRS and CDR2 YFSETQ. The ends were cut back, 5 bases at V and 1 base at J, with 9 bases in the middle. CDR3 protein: CASSAGRNTEAFF. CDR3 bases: TGCGCCAGCAGTGCTGGACGGAACACTGAAGCTTTCTTT.

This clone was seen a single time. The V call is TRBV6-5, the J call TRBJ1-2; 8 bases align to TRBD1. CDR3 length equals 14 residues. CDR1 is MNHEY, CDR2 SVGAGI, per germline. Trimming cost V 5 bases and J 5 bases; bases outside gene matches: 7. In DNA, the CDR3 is TGTGCCAGCAGTGAAAACGACAGGGGATATGGCTACACCTTC. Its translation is CASSENDRGYGYTF.

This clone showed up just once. The CDR3 here is CAMGDSQETQYF. The CDR3 coding sequence is TGTGCCATGGGCGACAGTCAAGAGACCCAGTACTTC. This chain uses TRBV10-3 with TRBJ2-5; possible D gene TRBD1, 5 bases. From germline, CDR1 is ENHRY and CDR2 SYGVKD. The germline V and J ends were trimmed by 9 bases and 2 bases, with 10 bases remaining between them. The CDR3 runs 12 residues.